This record looks at one T cell receptor beta chain sequence and its context. What it binds is unknown. The sample carries other DNA sequences with the same CDR3. This entry comes from a study of cytomegalovirus exposure and HLA in healthy donors. The study, taken as a whole, reports: Among the CMV-associated chains, three were confirmed in vitro as specific for CMV antigens.

Using immunoSEQ multiplex PCR, the repertoire was profiled, and TCRdb retains in-frame clones only, with some absent. The sample consists of under 200,000 clones, 80% to 85% of them appearing once. The sequencing sample was made of PBMCs. The TCR originated in a woman aged 30 to 39 in good health and CMV-seronegative.

The CDR3: CASRRDTEAFF. As DNA, the CDR3 is TGTGCCAGCAGGAGGGACACTGAAGCTTTCTTT. The rearrangement links TRBV2 to TRBJ1-1; D gene unclear. Trimming left V 6 bases short and J 3 bases short, with 5 bases between. This CDR3 comprises 11 residues. Germline CDR1 SNHLY, CDR2 FYNNEI.